This T cell receptor (beta chain) appears in the sequencing data of a study of cytomegalovirus exposure and HLA in healthy donors. Background on the study: As an earlier analysis found, about 179 million T cells yielded about 120 million unique TCR beta sequences.

As to this clone: Antigen specificity is unknown.

Findings and limits, study-wide: V- and J-gene trimming of TCR beta was linked (in a later analysis) to a missense DCLRE1C variant. In an earlier analysis, productive rearrangement rates for most beta V segments clustered near 90% or 30%.

Germline values: CDR1 SGHKS, CDR2 YYEKEE (reference sequence). The CDR3 loop spans 16 amino acids. V was pared by 3 bases and J by 8 bases, with 20 bases between. The PCR made use of 60 Vbeta and 13 Jbeta primers. Sequenced by immunoSEQ multiplex PCR; TCRdb stores in-frame clones only, minus some. There are over 150,000 clones in the sample; roughly four fifths occur only once, and approximately 12% lies in the top ten. The chain is built from TRBV5-5 and TRBJ1-4, with D possibly being TRBD1 (5 bases). This clonotype originated in a man between 45 and 60 years old in good health and CMV-seropositive. The source material was PBMCs. The CDR3 nucleotides are TGTGCCAGCAGCTCAGTACCCAGACACGGGGGAGAAAAACTGTTTTTT. Protein product: CASSSVPRHGGEKLFF.